This TCR beta chain was captured by sequencing in a study of cytomegalovirus exposure and HLA in healthy donors. General study findings and limits: Most TCRs appeared rarely, but some public TCRs recurred in many donors. Association of a missense DCLRE1C variant with TCR beta V- and J-gene trimming was reported in a later analysis. Using a false discovery rate of 0.05, a later analysis showed that approximately 18,000 TCR beta sequences were associated with HLA alleles.

In regard to this clone: The antigen is not known.

Germline V gene lookup returns CDR1 ENHRY and CDR2 SYGVKD. This CDR3 comprises 18 residues. J was trimmed by 0 bases and V by 1 base; bases with no gene match: 6. The PCR was carried out with 60 Vbeta primers and 13 Jbeta primers. Repertoires were generated with immunoSEQ multiplex PCR, while TCRdb's copy carries only in-frame clones and drops some. The sample data list about 130,000 clones. Sequenced sample: PBMCs. The receptor was derived from a man aged 18 to 30 in good health and CMV-seronegative. This chain links TRBV10-3 with TRBJ2-2; 9 nucleotides match TRBD2. The chain's CDR3 is CAISEYPPSGANTGELFF. CDR3 bases: TGTGCCATCAGTGAGTATCCCCCTAGCGGGGCGAACACCGGGGAGCTGTTTTTT.